This T cell receptor beta chain was identified in a study of cytomegalovirus exposure and HLA in healthy donors. PCR involved 60 Vbeta and 13 Jbeta primers. Here immunoSEQ multiplex PCR was the method, and the copy in TCRdb shows in-frame clones only, minus some. This sample has under 130,000 clones, with 74% found just once. The CDR3 loop spans 11 amino acids. Germline values: CDR1 SNHLY, CDR2 FYNNEI. Trimming took off 6 bases at V and 2 bases at J, with 4 bases between the two ends. By share of the sample, this clone is medium-sized. Material: PBMCs. This sequence originates from a man between 45 and 60 years old in good health and CMV-seropositive. The J gene is TRBJ1-1, the V gene TRBV2; D call uncertain. The CDR3, as DNA: TGTGCCAGCAGGGCTAACACTGAAGCTTTCTTT. Protein sequence: CASRANTEAFF. The full variable domain, rest sourced from reference TRBV2 and TRBJ1-1, is EPEVTQTPSHQVTQMGQEVILRCVPISNHLYFYWYRQILGQKVEFLVSFYNNEISEKSEIFDDQFSVERPDGSNFTLKIRSTKLEDSAMYFCASRANTEAFFGQGTRLTVV.